The 29 T cell receptor beta chains presented below share a single source sample, sequenced in a study of CD8+ T cells in alopecia areata. Documented treatment: oral pan-JAK inhibitor, 5-10 mg twice daily. It was cDNA, reverse transcribed from extracted RNA, that served as the sequencing template. This table comes from immunoSEQ multiplex PCR, and its TCRdb copy is limited to in-frame clones, with some not included. This sample carries approximately 150,000 clones, 50% to 75% of them seen once, and the ten largest clones take 16%. The sequences come from CD4+ T cells sorted from blood, collected between weeks 55 and 65, from a patient treated with tofacitinib. The receptor source for this set is a human donor with alopecia areata.

V and J are TRBV5-1 and TRBJ2-7; D ambiguous. The CDR3 has 12 residues. V lost 5 bases, J lost 0 bases, and 6 bases lay in between. Germline CDR1 and CDR2: SGHRS and YFSETQ. The DNA for the CDR3 is TGCGCCAGCAGGGCTAGCTCCTACGAGCAGTACTTC. It translates to CASRASSYEQYF.

In this sample, this clone turned up a few times. The chain recombines TRBV29-1 with TRBJ1-2, with D maybe TRBD1 (6 bases). The CDR3 runs to 12 residues. V was trimmed by 7 bases and J by 4 bases, leaving 13 bases between them. Germline V gene sequence: CDR1 SQVTM, CDR2 ANQGSEA. CDR3 amino acids: CSGNDRSYGYTF. CDR3 nucleotide sequence: TGCAGCGGGAACGACAGGTCCTATGGCTACACCTTC.

The chain carries TRBV4-3 and TRBJ1-1; perhaps TRBD1 as D (6 bases). Germline CDR1 and CDR2: LGHNA and YSLEER. This CDR3 is built from 15 residues. V gave up 7 bases and J gave up 0 bases, with 15 bases separating them. CDR3 amino acids: CASTHRDVMNTEAFF. In DNA form, the CDR3 reads TGCGCCAGCACCCACAGGGACGTCATGAACACTGAAGCTTTCTTT.

This clone occurred once. The chain couples TRBV27 to TRBJ2-7; tentatively, D is TRBD1 or TRBD2 (5 bases each). CDR1 and CDR2 (germline): MNHEY, SMNVEV (reference sequence). This CDR3 is 14 amino acids long. V was clipped by 2 bases and J by 2 bases, with 10 bases between them. CDR3 amino acids: CASSLVRGPYEQYF. In DNA form, the CDR3 reads TGTGCCAGCAGTTTAGTAAGGGGACCCTACGAGCAGTACTTC.

A few counts support this clone. The gene calls are TRBV5-1 and TRBJ1-2; no firm D call. Germline CDR1 SGHRS, CDR2 YFSETQ. V gave up 2 bases and J gave up 8 bases, with 7 bases separating them. This CDR3 spans 11 amino acids. This chain's CDR3 is CASSLDGGYTF. DNA for the CDR3: TGCGCCAGCAGCTTAGATGGGGGCTACACCTTC.

The CDR3 protein is CASSRDRDTGELFF. In DNA form, the CDR3 reads TGTGCCAGCTCCCGGGACAGGGACACCGGGGAGCTGTTTTTT. The chain links TRBV18 to TRBJ2-2, with 9 bases that match TRBD1. The CDR3 runs 14 residues. Germline V CDR1 and CDR2: KGHSH, LQKENI. Trimming at V came to 6 bases and at J to 3 bases, leaving 2 bases not matched to a gene.

For the CDR3, the DNA is TGTGCCAGCAGTGGACAGGGGGCCCTTCAGCCCCAGCATTTT. Its translation: CASSGQGALQPQHF. The chain joins TRBV6-5 to TRBJ1-5, with 11 positions matching TRBD1. The V gene's germline CDR1 is MNHEY and CDR2 SVGAGI. V shed 5 bases and J 6 bases; nucleotides not matched to a gene: 3. This CDR3 contains 14 residues.

Details on this clone: Other DNA sequences within the sample encode an identical CDR3. V is TRBV29-1 and J is TRBJ2-7; tentatively, D is TRBD1 (6 bases). Germline assignment: CDR1 SQVTM and CDR2 ANQGSEA. The CDR3 runs 12 residues. V shed 6 bases and J shed 2 bases, with 11 bases lying between them. As DNA, the CDR3 is TGCAGCGTCGAGGGACAAACCTACGAGCAGTACTTC. Translating gives CSVEGQTYEQYF.

CDR3 sequence reads: CASSQANRDTEAFF. The CDR3 region has the DNA TGCGCCAGCAGCCAAGCTAACAGGGACACTGAAGCTTTCTTT. The chain combines TRBV4-1 with TRBJ1-1; tentative D call: TRBD1 (6 bases). CDR1 and CDR2 (germline): MGHRA, YSYEKL. With 1 base removed from V and 3 bases from J, the gap between germline ends came to 9 bases. This CDR3 is built from 14 residues.

The chain combines TRBV29-1 with TRBJ2-5; possible D gene TRBD1, 5 bases. Germline V gene data show CDR1 as SQVTM and CDR2 as ANQGSEA. With 7 bases removed from V and 2 bases from J, the gap between germline ends came to 11 bases. The CDR3 covers 12 residues. The CDR3 bases are TGCAGCGGATCGACAGAACAAGAGACCCAGTACTTC. It yields the protein CSGSTEQETQYF.

The V call is TRBV2, the J call TRBJ2-5; 8 bases fit TRBD2. V lost 8 bases, J lost 2 bases, and 7 bases stayed unmatched. The CDR3 has 14 residues. The germline V gene encodes CDR1 SNHLY and CDR2 FYNNEI. CDR3 sequence: CASDSAGAQETQYF. The CDR3 nucleotides are TGTGCCAGCGACTCAGCGGGGGCTCAAGAGACCCAGTACTTC.

This clone has a handful of counts. The rearrangement uses TRBV2 and TRBJ2-3; TRBD2 matches 12 bases. The CDR3 covers 14 residues. V lost 7 bases to trimming and J lost 5 bases; unmatched junction nucleotides: 4. CDR1 is SNHLY, CDR2 FYNNEI, per germline. The CDR3 protein is CASMLAGGLDTQYF. The DNA for the CDR3 is TGTGCCAGCATGCTAGCGGGGGGGCTAGATACGCAGTATTTT.

The chain combines TRBV25-1 with TRBJ1-5; 10 bases agree with TRBD1. The J segment lost 3 bases and the V segment lost 2 bases, leaving 7 bases of the junction unmatched. CDR3 length: 17 amino acids. Germline V gene data show CDR1 as MGHDK and CDR2 as SYGVNS. CDR3 protein: CASSETGTGVNNQPQHF. CDR3 DNA: TGTGCCAGCAGTGAAACCGGGACAGGGGTGAACAATCAGCCCCAGCATTTT.

The gene calls are TRBV23-1 and TRBJ2-1, with D possibly TRBD2 on 6 matching bases. TRBV23-1 is identified as an open reading frame with a role that is uncertain. V was shortened by 7 bases and J by 3 bases, with 16 bases between the two germline ends. The CDR3 runs 15 residues. CDR3 loop: CASKPRGGHYNEQFF. In DNA, the CDR3 is TGCGCCAGCAAACCCCGGGGAGGCCACTACAATGAGCAGTTCTTC.

This clone was detected only once. The gene calls are TRBV11-2 and TRBJ2-7; TRBD1 matches at 8 bases. The germline CDR1 and CDR2 sequences are SGHAT and FQNNGV. J was trimmed by 6 bases and V by 6 bases; bases with no gene match: 7. The CDR3 consists of 13 residues. CDR3 DNA sequence: TGTGCCAGCAGTACAGGGGGTCACGGCGAGCAGTACTTC. Amino acids: CASSTGGHGEQYF.

The rearrangement joins TRBV9 to TRBJ1-4, with TRBD1 as a possible D gene (5 bases). With 0 bases removed from V and 0 bases from J, the gap between germline ends came to 9 bases. This CDR3 spans 16 amino acids. Germline loops: CDR1 SGDLS, CDR2 YYNGEE. CDR3 sequence (DNA): TGTGCCAGCAGCGTAGGGGGGAGCGCAACTAATGAAAAACTGTTTTTT. Translated, it gives CASSVGGSATNEKLFF.

The J gene is TRBJ2-1, the V gene TRBV10-3; 8 bases map to TRBD1. The CDR3 length is 19 residues. The germline CDR1 and CDR2 sequences are ENHRY and SYGVKD. V lost 3 bases and J lost 9; bases outside the gene matches: 22. The CDR3 DNA sequence: TGTGCCATCAGTGACAGACAGGGGTCTGCCTACGGAGCGAGGGGTGAGCAGTTCTTC. Translating it yields CAISDRQGSAYGARGEQFF.

The V gene is TRBV7-9, the J gene TRBJ2-2; D is ambiguous. Germline lookup yields CDR1 SEHNR and CDR2 FQNEAQ (reference sequence). The CDR3 length is 14 residues. Deletions cut 5 bases from V and 2 bases from J, with 9 bases between. The CDR3: CASSHSPNTGELFF. In nucleotides, the CDR3 is TGTGCCAGCAGCCACTCACCTAACACCGGGGAGCTGTTTTTT.

The chain carries TRBV5-1 and TRBJ2-1, with 9 positions matching TRBD1. Germline assignment: CDR1 SGHRS and CDR2 YFSETQ. With 4 bases clipped from V and 1 base from J, the junction kept 3 bases outside the gene matches. The CDR3 has 15 amino acids. CDR3 residues: CASSAGTGSYNEQFF. CDR3 nucleotides: TGCGCCAGCAGCGCCGGGACAGGGTCCTACAATGAGCAGTTCTTC.

V gene TRBV11-2 combines with J gene TRBJ2-7; no definite D call. Germline CDR1 SGHAT, CDR2 FQNNGV. This CDR3 spans 12 amino acids. V was clipped by 3 bases and J by 6 bases, with 9 bases between them. The CDR3 DNA reads TGTGCCAGCAGCTTGTGGGAAAGCGAGCAGTACTTC. Amino acids: CASSLWESEQYF.

In DNA form, the CDR3 reads TGTGCCAGCAGCCAGACTATCAACAGGGGTGGCGAGCAGTACTTC. Translation gives CASSQTINRGGEQYF. The chain employs TRBV14 and TRBJ2-7; TRBD1 aligns across 7 bases. Germline-derived CDR1 and CDR2 are SGHDN and FVKESK. Germline trimming cut 3 bases from V and 6 bases from J; bases unmatched to any gene: 11. The CDR3 totals 15 residues.

The chain links TRBV7-8 to TRBJ2-5, with 8 bases that match TRBD2. The CDR3 length is 16 residues. V dropped 3 bases and J dropped 5; count of bases not matched to a gene: 11. CDR1 and CDR2 from the germline V gene are SGHVS and FQNEAQ. The chain's CDR3 is CASSFDRTSWEETQYF. The CDR3 DNA follows: TGTGCCAGCAGCTTCGATCGGACTAGCTGGGAGGAGACCCAGTACTTC.

This chain links TRBV5-1 with TRBJ2-1; no firm D call. The length of the CDR3 is 12 residues. Looked up from germline, CDR1 is SGHRS and CDR2 is YFSETQ. Trimming left V 0 bases short and J 8 bases short, with 6 bases between. Here the CDR3 DNA reads TGCGCCAGCAGCTTGGCCCTGGATGAGCAGTTCTTC. Protein product: CASSLALDEQFF.

The chain is built from TRBV5-1 and TRBJ2-3; 9 positions match TRBD1. This CDR3 spans 14 amino acids. V lost 5 bases to trimming and J lost 5 bases; unmatched junction nucleotides: 6. The V gene's germline CDR1 is SGHRS and CDR2 YFSETQ. In DNA, the CDR3 is TGCGCCAGCAGATGGACAGGGGCGGAAGATACGCAGTATTTT. It specifies CASRWTGAEDTQYF.

The chain combines TRBV9 with TRBJ2-2; D is uncertain. This CDR3 has 15 amino acids. Trimming cost V 0 bases and J 0 bases, with 6 bases left between them. CDR1 and CDR2 (germline): SGDLS, YYNGEE. Here the CDR3 reads CASSVGAPNTGELFF. CDR3 bases: TGTGCCAGCAGCGTAGGGGCCCCGAACACCGGGGAGCTGTTTTTT.

This rearrangement joins TRBV27 to TRBJ2-7; TRBD1 agrees at 12 bases. CDR3 length: 18 amino acids. Germline V gene data show CDR1 as MNHEY and CDR2 as SMNVEV (reference sequence). V trimming: 2 bases; J trimming: 1 base; junction bases outside the gene matches: 9. The CDR3 loop reads CASSLKTGTGGRSYEQYF. The CDR3 DNA reads as TGTGCCAGCAGTTTAAAAACCGGGACAGGGGGCAGGTCCTACGAGCAGTACTTC.

This clone was seen more than once but under ten times. This chain's CDR3 is CASRTPGQGDEQYF. DNA of the CDR3: TGTGCCAGCAGAACACCGGGACAGGGTGACGAGCAGTACTTC. This sequence joins TRBV6-5 and TRBJ2-7, with 9 bases identical to TRBD1. The CDR3 has 14 residues. Unmatched junction bases numbered 8, after V lost 6 bases and J lost 5 bases. Germline CDR1 is MNHEY and CDR2 is SVGAGI.

This clone occurred a few times. The chain uses TRBV6-5 and TRBJ2-3; 9 bases fit TRBD2. CDR3 length: 15 residues. With V trimmed by 0 bases and J by 9 bases, 7 bases remained unmatched. CDR1 and CDR2 from the germline V gene are MNHEY and SVGAGI. The CDR3 DNA sequence: TGTGCCAGCAGTTACTCGACCAGCGGGGGGACCACGCAGTATTTT. Protein sequence: CASSYSTSGGTTQYF.

This clone has more than one count but fewer than ten. This CDR3 is also generated by other DNA sequences in the sample. CDR3 sequence (DNA): TGTGCCAGCAGCTCTTCCACAGATACGCAGTATTTT. This gives the protein CASSSSTDTQYF. V gene TRBV7-2 combines with J gene TRBJ2-3; no clear D gene. Per germline, CDR1 SGHTA and CDR2 FQGNSA. The CDR3 is 12 amino acids. The V and J ends lost 4 bases and 2 bases respectively, with 4 bases between them.